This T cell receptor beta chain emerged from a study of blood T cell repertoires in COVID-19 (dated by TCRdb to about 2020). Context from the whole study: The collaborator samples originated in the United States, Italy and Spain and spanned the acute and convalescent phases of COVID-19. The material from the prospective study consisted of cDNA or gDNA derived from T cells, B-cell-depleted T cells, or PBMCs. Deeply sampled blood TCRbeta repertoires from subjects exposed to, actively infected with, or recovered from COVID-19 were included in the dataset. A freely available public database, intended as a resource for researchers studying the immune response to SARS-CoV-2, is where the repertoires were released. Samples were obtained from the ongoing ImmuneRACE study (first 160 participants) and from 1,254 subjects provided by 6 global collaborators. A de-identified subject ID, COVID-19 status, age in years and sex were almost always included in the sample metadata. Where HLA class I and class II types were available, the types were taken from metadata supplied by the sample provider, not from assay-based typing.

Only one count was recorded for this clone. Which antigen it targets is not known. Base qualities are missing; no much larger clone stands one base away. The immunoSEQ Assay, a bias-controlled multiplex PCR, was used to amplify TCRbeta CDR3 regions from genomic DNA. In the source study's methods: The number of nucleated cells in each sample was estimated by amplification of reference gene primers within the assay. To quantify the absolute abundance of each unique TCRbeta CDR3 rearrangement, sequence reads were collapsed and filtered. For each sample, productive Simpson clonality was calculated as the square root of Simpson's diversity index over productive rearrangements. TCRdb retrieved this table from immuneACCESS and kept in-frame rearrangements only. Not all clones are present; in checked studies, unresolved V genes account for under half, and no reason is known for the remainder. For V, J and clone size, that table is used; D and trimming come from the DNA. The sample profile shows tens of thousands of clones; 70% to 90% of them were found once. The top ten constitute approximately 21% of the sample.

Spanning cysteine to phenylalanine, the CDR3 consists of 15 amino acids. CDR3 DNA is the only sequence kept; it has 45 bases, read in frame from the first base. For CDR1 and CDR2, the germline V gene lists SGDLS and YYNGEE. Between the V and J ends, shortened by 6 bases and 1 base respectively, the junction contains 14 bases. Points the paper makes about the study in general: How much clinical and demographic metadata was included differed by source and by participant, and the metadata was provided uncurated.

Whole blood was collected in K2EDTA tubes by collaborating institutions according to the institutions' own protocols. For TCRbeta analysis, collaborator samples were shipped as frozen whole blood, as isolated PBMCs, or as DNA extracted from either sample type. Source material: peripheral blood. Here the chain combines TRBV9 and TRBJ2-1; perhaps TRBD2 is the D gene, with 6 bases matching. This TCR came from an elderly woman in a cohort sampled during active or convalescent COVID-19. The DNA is TGTGCCAGCACCCCCGGCCGGGAGTCCTACAATGAGCAGTTCTTC. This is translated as CASTPGRESYNEQFF.